A single sample is the source of the 14 T cell receptor beta chains below, sequenced in a study of regulatory T cells in long-lasting Graves disease. Time point here: persistent/refractory GD, antithyroid drugs over 5 years with positive TRAb. PBMCs were the source of the RNA used for TCR sequencing. Relying on iRepertoire HTBI primers and Arm-PCR of CDR3 regions, the team built TCR beta libraries. TCRdb independently ran MiXCR on the multiplex PCR reads; one entry per CDR3 protein. The table lists 450,000 or so distinct CDR3 sequences, 20% to 25% of them singletons. The sequences come from peripheral blood mononuclear cells (PBMCs), collected when the disease was refractory, from a patient treated with antithyroid drugs. The receptors come from a female donor with Graves disease.

This clonotype appeared a few times. CDR3 region: CASSETVENTGELFF. The CDR3 bases are TGTGCCAGCAGTGAAACCGTGGAGAACACCGGGGAGCTGTTTTTT. The rearrangement uses TRBV6-1 and TRBJ2-2; D gene uncertain. The CDR3 is 15 amino acids. The germline CDR1 and CDR2 sequences are MNHNS and SASEGT. V lost 2 bases to trimming and J lost 1 base, with 8 bases between them.

For this clonotype: A read error is likely, as this CDR3 ends without the conserved phenylalanine or tryptophan. The chain employs TRBV9 and TRBJ2-1, with a tentative D call TRBD2 (5 bases). Trimming stripped 0 bases from V and 6 bases from J, with 13 bases between. This CDR3 is 15 amino acids long. Germline V gene sequence: CDR1 SGDLS, CDR2 YYNGEE. CDR3 DNA sequence: TGTGCCAGCAGCGTAGGGCTCCTCGGAGGCAATGAGCAGTTCCTC. This codes for CASSVGLLGGNEQFL.

This clonotype was picked up many times. V gene TRBV28 combines with J gene TRBJ1-2; 7 bases fit TRBD1. The germline CDR1 and CDR2 sequences are MDHEN and SYDVKM. The CDR3 length is 16 residues. V dropped 6 bases and J dropped 5; count of bases not matched to a gene: 15. CDR3 DNA sequence: TGTGCCAGCAGCACCCACTTAAAGGGGGCGCGATATGGCTACACCTTC. Residues: CASSTHLKGARYGYTF.

This clonotype was found many times. The chain uses TRBV28 and TRBJ2-5, with 8 bases fitting TRBD2. This CDR3 is built from 15 residues. With 4 bases clipped from V and 4 bases from J, the junction kept 8 bases outside the gene matches. Germline V gene sequence: CDR1 MDHEN, CDR2 SYDVKM. The CDR3 loop is CASSSGLGGGETQYF. The CDR3 DNA sequence: TGTGCCAGCAGTTCGGGACTAGGTGGGGGAGAGACCCAGTACTTC. The entire variable domain, with the rest obtained from reference TRBV28 and TRBJ2-5, is as follows: DVKVTQSSRYLVKRTGEKVFLECVQDMDHENMFWYRQDPGLGLRLIYFSYDVKMKEKGDIPEGYSVSREKKERFSLILESASTNQTSMYLCASSSGLGGGETQYFGPGTRLLVL.

The rearrangement uses TRBV28 and TRBJ2-7; TRBD1 aligns across 12 bases. V lost 4 bases to trimming and J lost 2 bases; unmatched junction nucleotides: 6. CDR1 and CDR2 from the germline V gene are MDHEN and SYDVKM. The CDR3 is made up of 16 amino acids. The CDR3 loop reads CASSSGDRGLAYEQYF. Written as DNA, the CDR3 is TGTGCCAGCAGTTCCGGGGACAGGGGGCTTGCCTACGAGCAGTACTTC.

The table lists this clonotype with a few counts. The chain carries TRBV20-1 and TRBJ1-1; TRBD1 might be the D (5 bases). The length of the CDR3 is 17 residues. V lost 0 bases and J lost 3, with 20 bases in between. Germline V CDR1 and CDR2: DFQATT, SNEGSKA (reference sequence). DNA for the CDR3: TGCAGTGCTAGAGATTTGGGGCTCATGGGGGGGGACACTGAAGCTTTCTTT. This sequence encodes CSARDLGLMGGDTEAFF.

V is TRBV7-9 and J is TRBJ1-2, with 8 bases matching TRBD1. The CDR3 spans 16 residues. Germline CDR1 reads SEHNR; CDR2 reads FQNEAQ (reference sequence). Trimming at V came to 5 bases and at J to 0 bases, leaving 8 bases not matched to a gene. The CDR3 loop reads CASSQTGDEANYGYTF. CDR3 nucleotide sequence: TGTGCCAGCAGCCAGACAGGGGATGAGGCTAACTATGGCTACACCTTC.

This clonotype was seen at least ten times. The CDR3 reads CASSSADRGDYGYTF. The CDR3 nucleotides read TGTGCCAGCAGCTCCGCGGACAGGGGAGACTATGGCTACACCTTC. The chain has TRBV6-1 and TRBJ1-2, with 9 positions matching TRBD1. The CDR3 totals 15 residues. J lost 3 bases, V lost 6 bases, and 8 bases had no gene match. Germline CDR1 and CDR2: MNHNS and SASEGT.

The genes are TRBV20-1 and TRBJ1-6; TRBD1 agrees at 7 bases. This CDR3 contains 13 residues. From germline, CDR1 is DFQATT and CDR2 SNEGSKA (reference sequence). The ends lost 3 bases at V and 8 bases at J; junction bases unmatched: 4. CDR3 sequence (DNA): TGCAGTGCTAGTGACAGGGATGATTCACCCCTCCACTTT. This gives the protein CSASDRDDSPLHF.

This clonotype was detected ten times or more. The V call is TRBV19, the J call TRBJ1-2; D is unresolved. CDR3 length: 14 residues. Germline V gene sequence: CDR1 LNHDA, CDR2 SQIVND (reference sequence). Trimming stripped 3 bases from V and 5 bases from J, with 13 bases between. CDR3 DNA sequence: TGTGCCAGTAGTATGAACCAGCCGGGGTATGGCTACACCTTC. Residues: CASSMNQPGYGYTF.

In DNA form, the CDR3 reads TGTGCCAGCAGCGGGGGGGGGACCCACTCCTACGAGCAGTACTTC. Its translation: CASSGGGTHSYEQYF. The chain combines TRBV7-2 with TRBJ2-7; 7 nucleotides match TRBD2. The ends lost 5 bases at V and 0 bases at J; junction bases unmatched: 7. Per germline, CDR1 SGHTA and CDR2 FQGNSA. There are 15 residues in the CDR3.

This clonotype was detected a few times. The chain is built from TRBV7-9 and TRBJ2-3, with 11 bases matching TRBD2. Germline V gene data show CDR1 as SEHNR and CDR2 as FQNEAQ (reference sequence). The V gene end was trimmed by 6 bases and the J gene end by 0 bases; junction bases not matched to a gene: 2. The length of the CDR3 is 15 residues. DNA for the CDR3: TGTGCCAGCAGTAGCGGGAGGGGTAGCACAGATACGCAGTATTTT. Amino acids: CASSSGRGSTDTQYF.

This clonotype was detected only a few times. The CDR3 bases are TGCAGTGCTAGAGCCGGGGGTTCCACTCAAGAGACCCAGTACTTC. Translating gives CSARAGGSTQETQYF. The chain joins TRBV20-1 to TRBJ2-5; possibly TRBD2 for D (6 bases). Trimming cost V 1 base and J 2 bases, with 14 bases left between them. The CDR3 totals 15 residues. Germline CDR1 reads DFQATT; CDR2 reads SNEGSKA (reference sequence).

In its sample, this clonotype was seen many times. The rearrangement links TRBV25-1 to TRBJ1-2; TRBD1 aligns across 7 bases. The CDR3 extends over 15 amino acids. Trimming removed 4 bases from V and 1 base from J; junction bases left unmatched: 6. Germline loops: CDR1 MGHDK, CDR2 SYGVNS. The CDR3 loop is CASSATGRFNYGYTF. CDR3 sequence (DNA): TGTGCCAGCAGTGCGACAGGGAGATTTAACTATGGCTACACCTTC.